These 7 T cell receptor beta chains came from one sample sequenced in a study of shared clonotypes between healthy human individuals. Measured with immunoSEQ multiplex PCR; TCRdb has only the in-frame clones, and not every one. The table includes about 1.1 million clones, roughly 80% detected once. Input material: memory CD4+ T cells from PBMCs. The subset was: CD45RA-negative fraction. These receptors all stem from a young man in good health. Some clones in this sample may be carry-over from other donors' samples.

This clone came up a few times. This chain's CDR3 is CASSPRLAGSIGELFF. CDR3 in DNA: TGTGCCAGTAGTCCCCGACTAGCGGGAAGTATAGGGGAGCTGTTTTTT. V gene TRBV19 combines with J gene TRBJ2-2, with 11 bases that match TRBD2. The V gene end was trimmed by 5 bases and the J gene end by 8 bases; junction bases not matched to a gene: 10. The germline V gene has CDR1 LNHDA and CDR2 SQIVND (reference sequence). This CDR3 has 16 amino acids. The full variable domain, with the rest looked up from reference TRBV19 and TRBJ2-2, is DGGITQSPKYLFRKEGQNVTLSCEQNLNHDAMYWYRQDPGQGLRLIYYSQIVNDFQKGDIAEGYSVSREKKESFPLTVTSAQKNPTAFYLCASSPRLAGSIGELFFGEGSRLTVL.

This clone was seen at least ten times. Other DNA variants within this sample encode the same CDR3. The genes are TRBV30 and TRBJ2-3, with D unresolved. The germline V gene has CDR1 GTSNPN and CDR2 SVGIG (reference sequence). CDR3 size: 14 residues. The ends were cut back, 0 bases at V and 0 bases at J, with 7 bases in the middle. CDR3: CAWSVGLSTDTQYF. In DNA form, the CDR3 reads TGTGCCTGGAGTGTAGGGCTTAGCACAGATACGCAGTATTTT.

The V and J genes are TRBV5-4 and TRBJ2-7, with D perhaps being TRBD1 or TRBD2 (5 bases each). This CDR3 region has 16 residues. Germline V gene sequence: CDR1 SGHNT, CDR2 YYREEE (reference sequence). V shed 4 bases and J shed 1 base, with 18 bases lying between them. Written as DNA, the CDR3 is TGTGCCAGCAGCCAAGTTTCGGGGACGTATTCCTACGAGCAGTACTTC. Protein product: CASSQVSGTYSYEQYF.

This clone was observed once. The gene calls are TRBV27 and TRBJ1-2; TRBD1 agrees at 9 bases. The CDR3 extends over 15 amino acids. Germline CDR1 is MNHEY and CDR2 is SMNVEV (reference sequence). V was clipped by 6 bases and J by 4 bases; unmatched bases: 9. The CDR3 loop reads CASSPRDRATYGYTF. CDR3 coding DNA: TGTGCCAGCAGCCCAAGGGACAGGGCGACCTATGGCTACACCTTC.

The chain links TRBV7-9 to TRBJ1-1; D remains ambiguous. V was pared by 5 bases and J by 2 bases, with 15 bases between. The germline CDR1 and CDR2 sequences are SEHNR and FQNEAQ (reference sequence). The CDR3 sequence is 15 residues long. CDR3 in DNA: TGTGCCAGCAGCCCAAGGCGGGGTACTAACACTGAAGCTTTCTTT. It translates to CASSPRRGTNTEAFF.

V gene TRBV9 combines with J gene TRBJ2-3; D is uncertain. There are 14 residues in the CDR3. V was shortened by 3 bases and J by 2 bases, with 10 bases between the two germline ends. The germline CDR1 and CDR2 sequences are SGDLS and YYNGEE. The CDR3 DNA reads TGTGCCAGCAGCGCCACACCTAACACAGATACGCAGTATTTT. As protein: CASSATPNTDTQYF.

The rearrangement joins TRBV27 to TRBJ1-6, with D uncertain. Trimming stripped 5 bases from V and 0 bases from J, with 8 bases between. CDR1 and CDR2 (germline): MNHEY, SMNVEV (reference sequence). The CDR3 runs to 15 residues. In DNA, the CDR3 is TGTGCCAGCAGTCCGCAGAGCTCCTATAATTCACCCCTCCACTTT. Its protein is CASSPQSSYNSPLHF.